The 14 T cell receptor beta chains below come from one sample, sequenced in a study of identical twins. TCRdb called the 5' RACE reads again in MiXCR, with one record for every CDR3 protein. There are around 470,000 distinct CDR3 sequences in the sample; 14% occur only once, and approximately 0.52% lies in the top ten. The sample was also reused in another study, on yellow fever vaccine responses in identical twins.

The sequenced sample consisted of CD4+ T cells sorted from blood. The receptors come from a woman under 30 in good health.

The sample holds a few counts of this clonotype. The chain has TRBV18 and TRBJ2-3, with TRBD1 identical over 8 bases. The J segment lost 1 base and the V segment lost 3 bases, leaving 3 bases of the junction unmatched. Germline V gives CDR1 KGHSH, CDR2 LQKENI. The CDR3 consists of 15 residues. This chain's CDR3 is CASSPKDRGTDTQYF. As DNA, the CDR3 is TGTGCCAGCTCACCGAAGGACAGGGGCACAGATACGCAGTATTTT.

V is TRBV7-9 and J is TRBJ2-6; unclear D gene. The V gene lost 1 base and the J gene lost 2 bases, with 6 bases spanning the gap. Germline V lookup: CDR1 SEHNR, CDR2 FQNEAQ (reference sequence). CDR3 size: 15 residues. The CDR3: CASSLDQPGANVLTF. CDR3 nucleotides: TGTGCCAGCAGCTTAGACCAACCTGGGGCCAACGTCCTGACTTTC. Filled out from reference TRBV7-9 and TRBJ2-6, the complete variable domain reads DTGVSQNPRHKITKRGQNVTFRCDPISEHNRLYWYRQTLGQGPEFLTYFQNEAQLEKSRLLSDRFSAERPKGSFSTLEIQRTEQGDSAMYLCASSLDQPGANVLTFGAGSRLTVL.

There are a few counts of this clonotype. The chain joins TRBV19 to TRBJ2-2; D call uncertain. Trimming removed 3 bases at V and 8 bases at J, with 7 bases between. CDR1 is LNHDA, CDR2 SQIVND, per germline (reference sequence). The CDR3 is 12 amino acids. CDR3 bases: TGTGCCAGTAGTATGCAGTCGGGGGAGCTGTTTTTT. Translating it yields CASSMQSGELFF.

V and J are TRBV7-2 and TRBJ2-5; D ambiguous. This CDR3 is built from 13 residues. The germline V gene has CDR1 SGHTA and CDR2 FQGNSA. The V and J ends lost 3 bases and 5 bases respectively, with 10 bases between them. CDR3 coding DNA: TGTGCCAGCAGCTTCTCCCCTGGGGAGACCCAGTACTTC. This codes for CASSFSPGETQYF.

The rearrangement links TRBV15 to TRBJ1-2; a possible D gene is TRBD1 (6 bases). Germline lookup yields CDR1 LNHNV and CDR2 YYDKDF (reference sequence). This CDR3 region has 14 residues. V was pared by 1 base and J by 5 bases, with 11 bases between. The DNA of the CDR3 is TGTGCCACCAGCAGAGTGAGAGGGGGATATGGCTACACCTTC. Amino acid sequence: CATSRVRGGYGYTF.

This clonotype showed up many times. The CDR3 protein is CASSGQGFLPYGYTF. The CDR3 DNA reads as TGTGCCAGCAGCGGACAGGGGTTTCTTCCCTATGGCTACACCTTC. V and J are TRBV5-6 and TRBJ1-2; 9 nucleotides match TRBD1. Germline loops: CDR1 SGHDT, CDR2 YYEEEE. With 4 bases clipped from V and 4 bases from J, the junction kept 8 bases outside the gene matches. CDR3 length: 15 residues. Filled out from reference TRBV5-6 and TRBJ1-2, the complete variable domain reads DAGVTQSPTHLIKTRGQQVTLRCSPKSGHDTVSWYQQALGQGPQFIFQYYEEEERQRGNFPDRFSGHQFPNYSSELNVNALLLGDSALYLCASSGQGFLPYGYTFGSGTRLTVV.

In this sample, this clonotype turned up many times. The chain recombines TRBV20-1 with TRBJ2-1, with D perhaps matching TRBD2 (6 bases). The V gene lost 6 bases and the J gene lost 6 bases, with 15 bases spanning the gap. CDR1 is DFQATT and CDR2 is SNEGSKA in the germline V gene (reference sequence). There are 13 residues in the CDR3. Here the CDR3 DNA reads TGCAGTGCCCATTCAGACGGGGGCAATGAGCAGTTCTTC. Translated, it gives CSAHSDGGNEQFF.

The rearrangement joins TRBV7-9 to TRBJ1-5, with TRBD1 identical over 10 bases. V lost 4 bases and J lost 14; bases outside the gene matches: 5. The CDR3 sequence is 12 residues long. Germline V gives CDR1 SEHNR, CDR2 FQNEAQ (reference sequence). In nucleotides, the CDR3 is TGTGCCAGCAGCTCCACCGGACAGGGGGAGCATTTT. Protein product: CASSSTGQGEHF.

This clonotype occurred a few times. The rearrangement uses TRBV28 and TRBJ2-7, with 11 bases aligning to TRBD1. Germline V gene lookup returns CDR1 MDHEN and CDR2 SYDVKM. This CDR3 comprises 16 residues. The trim removed 5 bases at V and 6 bases at J, leaving 12 bases unmatched. CDR3 DNA: TGTGCCAGCAGTGCCAGACCGGACAGGGGGCGCATCGAGCAGTACTTC. This encodes CASSARPDRGRIEQYF.

J is TRBJ2-3 and V is TRBV7-2; perhaps TRBD2 as D (6 bases). The CDR3 length is 16 residues. Germline CDR1 SGHTA, CDR2 FQGNSA. Trimming left V 5 bases short and J 2 bases short, with 17 bases between. This chain's CDR3 is CASSLTLWRDTDTQYF. In DNA, the CDR3 is TGTGCCAGCAGCCTGACTTTGTGGCGGGACACAGATACGCAGTATTTT.

The V call is TRBV7-8, the J call TRBJ2-1, with 8 bases that match TRBD2. Germline-derived CDR1 and CDR2 are SGHVS and FQNEAQ. This CDR3 comprises 16 residues. Germline trimming cut 3 bases from V and 6 bases from J; bases unmatched to any gene: 10. CDR3 nucleotide sequence: TGTGCCAGCAGCTTTAGGGTTCTAGCGGGCACCAATGAGCAGTTCTTC. This sequence encodes CASSFRVLAGTNEQFF.

This clonotype showed up just a few times. The V and J genes are TRBV20-1 and TRBJ1-2, with a weak D call TRBD1 (6 bases). Germline V gene lookup returns CDR1 DFQATT and CDR2 SNEGSKA (reference sequence). Between the trimmed V and J ends, which lost 3 bases and 5 bases, there was a span of 19 bases. The CDR3 sequence is 15 residues long. The CDR3 sequence: CSASISQGRGYGYTF. Here the CDR3 DNA reads TGCAGTGCTAGCATATCCCAGGGGAGAGGGTATGGCTACACCTTC.

V usage is TRBV7-2 and J usage is TRBJ2-7; possibly TRBD2 for D (5 bases). Germline lookup yields CDR1 SGHTA and CDR2 FQGNSA. The V end was cut by 5 bases, the J end by 4 bases, with 12 bases between. The CDR3 loop spans 13 amino acids. CDR3 in amino acids: CASSGRTVYEQYF. The CDR3 region has the DNA TGTGCCAGCAGCGGTCGGACTGTATACGAGCAGTACTTC. The whole variable domain, remainder taken from reference TRBV7-2 and TRBJ2-7, is GAGVSQSPSNKVTEKGKDVELRCDPISGHTALYWYRQSLGQGLEFLIYFQGNSAPDKSGLPSDRFSAERTGGSVSTLTIQRTQQEDSAVYLCASSGRTVYEQYFGPGTRLTVT.

This clonotype has just a few counts. The J gene is TRBJ1-4, the V gene TRBV10-3; 10 nucleotides agree with TRBD1. There are 18 residues in the CDR3. Germline CDR1 reads ENHRY; CDR2 reads SYGVKD. J gave up 0 bases and V 2 bases, and 6 bases lay outside the gene matches. CDR3 loop: CAISEGQGGVPTNEKLFF. The CDR3 nucleotides read TGTGCCATCAGTGAGGGACAGGGGGGAGTTCCAACTAATGAAAAACTGTTTTTT.